This entry is about one T cell receptor beta chain. Generated by immunoSEQ multiplex PCR, the TCRdb table keeps only in-frame clones and is missing some. The sample yields more than 2 million clones, 90% to 96% seen once. The sample originates from a study of shared clonotypes between healthy human individuals. The ends were cut back, 5 bases at V and 4 bases at J, with 17 bases in the middle. This CDR3 spans 15 amino acids. The germline CDR1 and CDR2 sequences are SGHVS and FQNEAQ. V usage is TRBV7-8 and J usage is TRBJ2-5; the D gene could be TRBD1 or TRBD2 (7 bases each). This clonotype originated in a man aged 18 to 29 in good health. Material: naive CD4+ T cells sorted from blood. Subset meaning: CD45RA+ positively selected. CDR3 nucleotides: TGTGCCAGCAGCCTAGGCAGGGGGGGGGCAGAGACCCAGTACTTC. Amino acid sequence: CASSLGRGGAETQYF.